A selection of T cell receptor beta chains follows, all from one sample in a study of siplizumab effects on memory and regulatory T cells. Method: immunoSEQ multiplex PCR; TCRdb's copy keeps in-frame clones and lacks some. This sample yields around 45,000 clones, of which about 90% are seen a single time; less than 0.35% belongs to the top ten. The material sequenced was naive CD8+ T cells sorted from blood. These receptor sequences come from a human donor in good health. Each CDR3 is given with its conserved first and last residue. The D gene is left open where the match is weak. Expanded clones get a size class; other rows say once, few or many, or leave the size out.

v_call	d_call	clone_size	j_call	cdr3_aa	cdr3_nt
TRBV5-8	.	few	TRBJ2-7	CASSAGSTYEQYF	TGTGCCAGCAGCGCCGGGAGCACCTACGAGCAGTACTTC
TRBV25-1	.	once	TRBJ1-2	CASSESEGRSGYGYTF	TGTGCCAGCAGTGAATCGGAGGGGCGGTCTGGCTATGGCTACACCTTC
TRBV7-9	TRBD1	.	TRBJ2-3	CASSRSGTGERDTQYF	TGTGCCAGCAGCCGATCCGGGACAGGGGAGAGAGATACGCAGTATTTT
TRBV27	.	.	TRBJ1-2	CASRQGRDYGYTF	TGTGCCAGCAGACAGGGTCGCGACTATGGCTACACCTTC
TRBV6-5	TRBD1	once	TRBJ1-1	CASSYVAGGTEAFF	TGTGCCAGCAGTTACGTGGCAGGGGGCACTGAAGCTTTCTTT
TRBV27	.	.	TRBJ2-1	CASSLKGYNEQFF	TGTGCCAGCAGTTTAAAGGGCTACAATGAGCAGTTCTTC
TRBV15	TRBD1	.	TRBJ1-6	CATSIDRGQSPLHF	TGTGCCACCAGCATTGACAGGGGGCAATCACCCCTCCACTTT
TRBV6-6	.	.	TRBJ2-7	CASSYSLTGSYEQYF	TGTGCCAGCAGTTATTCGCTGACGGGGTCCTACGAGCAGTACTTC
TRBV6-4	.	.	TRBJ2-2	CATSLLTGTGELFF	TGTGCCACCTCCCTATTGACAGGCACCGGGGAGCTGTTTTTT
TRBV27	TRBD1	.	TRBJ2-7	CASSSEWNRGHYEQYF	TGTGCCAGCAGTTCTGAATGGAACAGGGGGCACTACGAGCAGTACTTC
TRBV25-1	TRBD2	once	TRBJ2-1	CASSGGTSGIGSYNEQFF	TGTGCCAGCTCAGGCGGGACTAGCGGGATAGGGTCCTACAATGAGCAGTTCTTC
TRBV15	.	.	TRBJ2-1	CATSRALIRSVNNEQFF	TGTGCCACCAGCAGAGCACTAATCAGAAGCGTGAACAATGAGCAGTTCTTC
TRBV4-1	.	.	TRBJ1-4	CASSQGIGANEKLFF	TGCGCCAGCAGCCAAGGAATAGGGGCAAATGAAAAACTGTTTTTT
TRBV7-9	.	.	TRBJ1-1	CASSFPGSAEAFF	TGTGCCAGCAGCTTTCCGGGGTCGGCTGAAGCTTTCTTT
TRBV15	TRBD1	.	TRBJ2-7	CATSSDRGRSEQYF	TGTGCCACCAGCAGCGACAGGGGGAGGTCCGAGCAGTACTTC
TRBV6-1	TRBD2	.	TRBJ2-1	CASSDLAGARYNEQFF	TGTGCCAGCAGTGACTTAGCGGGAGCCCGCTACAATGAGCAGTTCTTC
TRBV4-1	.	.	TRBJ1-6	CASSHAGNSPLHF	TGCGCCAGCAGCCATGCCGGGAATTCACCCCTCCACTTT
TRBV7-9	.	.	TRBJ1-5	CASSLGGRSGQPQHF	TGTGCCAGCAGCTTAGGTGGCAGGTCGGGTCAGCCCCAGCATTTT
TRBV27	TRBD2	.	TRBJ2-5	CASSLWGGSQETQYF	TGTGCCAGCAGTTTATGGGGCGGGAGCCAAGAGACCCAGTACTTC
TRBV14	.	few	TRBJ2-7	CASSQGRYEQYF	TGTGCCAGCAGCCAAGGACGGTACGAGCAGTACTTC
TRBV5-6	.	.	TRBJ2-3	CASNRDLASTDTQYF	TGTGCCAGCAACCGGGACTTGGCTAGCACAGATACGCAGTATTTT
TRBV12-5	.	.	TRBJ2-2	CASGLPRIEGYTGELFF	TGTGCTAGTGGTTTGCCCAGGATAGAGGGTTACACCGGGGAGCTGTTTTTT
TRBV6-4	TRBD1	.	TRBJ1-2	CASSETAGGDGYTF	TGTGCCAGCAGTGAAACGGCAGGGGGGGATGGCTACACCTTC
TRBV9	.	.	TRBJ2-5	CASSVGGWTGETQYF	TGTGCCAGCAGCGTAGGTGGCTGGACTGGAGAGACCCAGTACTTC
TRBV5-8	TRBD2	.	TRBJ2-7	CASSFAGVGEQYF	TGTGCCAGCAGCTTCGCGGGAGTCGGTGAGCAGTACTTC
TRBV10-3	.	.	TRBJ1-5	CAISESAGANQPQHF	TGTGCCATCAGTGAGTCGGCAGGGGCAAATCAGCCCCAGCATTTT
TRBV14	.	.	TRBJ2-7	CASGRGSPYEQYF	TGTGCCAGCGGGAGAGGGAGCCCCTACGAGCAGTACTTC
TRBV6-1	.	.	TRBJ1-1	CASSHFREAFF	TGTGCCAGCAGTCATTTCCGGGAAGCTTTCTTT
TRBV19	TRBD2	once	TRBJ2-7	CASSLTSQEQYF	TGTGCCAGTAGTTTGACTAGCCAGGAGCAGTACTTC
TRBV4-1	.	few	TRBJ1-1	CASSQDLGVNTEAFF	TGCGCCAGCAGCCAAGATCTGGGCGTGAACACTGAAGCTTTCTTT
TRBV27	.	.	TRBJ2-7	CASSPHSTYEQYF	TGTGCCAGCAGTCCACACTCAACCTACGAGCAGTACTTC
TRBV7-9	.	.	TRBJ2-1	CASSLTRDSYNEQFF	TGTGCCAGCAGCTTGACTAGAGACTCCTACAATGAGCAGTTCTTC
TRBV6-5	TRBD1	.	TRBJ1-2	CASSHGTGVGGYTF	TGTGCCAGCAGTCACGGGACAGGGGTTGGCGGCTACACCTTC
TRBV7-2	.	.	TRBJ2-7	CASLLGGRSYEQYF	TGTGCCAGCCTCCTCGGGGGTCGGTCCTACGAGCAGTACTTC
TRBV5-8	.	.	TRBJ1-1	CASRIRNDSMNTEAFF	TGTGCCAGCAGGATTAGAAATGACAGTATGAACACTGAAGCTTTCTTT
TRBV6-4	.	.	TRBJ1-1	CASRYMPGTEAFF	TGTGCCAGCAGATACATGCCGGGGACTGAAGCTTTCTTT
TRBV19	TRBD1	once	TRBJ1-5	CASSIEVTSGTVNQPQHF	TGTGCCAGTAGTATAGAGGTCACTTCCGGGACAGTCAATCAGCCCCAGCATTTT
TRBV5-6	.	.	TRBJ2-3	CASSLGMGGGTDTQYF	TGTGCCAGCAGCCTGGGTATGGGTGGTGGCACAGATACGCAGTATTTT